A single sample is the source of the 14 T cell receptor beta chains below, sequenced in a study of molecular identifiers for immune sequencing clone quantification. A single record per CDR3 protein comes from TCRdb applying MiXCR to the PCR reads. The data hold about 36,000 distinct CDR3 sequences, with about 18% observed a single time. The source material was naive CD8+ T cells from blood, with Jurkat cell RNA spiked in. Specified subset: FACS-sorted CD8+CD4-CCR7+CD45RA+ naive T cells. The receptors originated from a human donor in good health. Some libraries in this study had Jurkat cell RNA spiked in.

This clonotype came up a few times. The rearrangement links TRBV4-3 to TRBJ2-2, with 8 nucleotides matching TRBD2. Germline V lookup: CDR1 LGHNA, CDR2 YSLEER. Trimming at V came to 9 bases and at J to 2 bases, leaving 5 bases not matched to a gene. The CDR3 has 14 residues. The CDR3 sequence is CASSGGYNTGELFF. The CDR3 DNA follows: TGCGCCAGTTCGGGGGGGTACAACACCGGGGAGCTGTTTTTT.

As for this clonotype: This may arise from a read error, as a much more abundant clone is one base away. The chain uses TRBV29-1 and TRBJ1-2; D may be TRBD1 (6 bases). The CDR3 is 15 residues long. Germline CDR1 and CDR2: SQVTM and ANQGSEA. Trimming pared 3 bases from V and 3 bases from J, leaving 17 bases between. CDR3: CSVEVGGLVDYGYTF. CDR3 nucleotide sequence: TGCAGCGTTGAGGTCGGGGGGCTCGTTGACTATGGCTACACCTTC.

This clonotype was seen many times. The chain has TRBV9 and TRBJ2-7; weak D call: TRBD2 (6 bases). The ends were cut back, 0 bases at V and 5 bases at J, with 12 bases in the middle. The length of the CDR3 is 14 residues. The germline V gene has CDR1 SGDLS and CDR2 YYNGEE. The CDR3 spells CASSVGGIGNEQYF. The CDR3 DNA reads TGTGCCAGCAGCGTAGGCGGGATCGGCAACGAGCAGTACTTC.

This clonotype was seen repeatedly, ten times or more. V and J are TRBV5-1 and TRBJ2-7; 11 bases fit TRBD2. Trimming cost V 2 bases and J 6 bases; bases outside gene matches: 4. The germline V gene encodes CDR1 SGHRS and CDR2 YFSETQ. The CDR3 loop spans 14 amino acids. CDR3 nucleotide sequence: TGCGCCAGCAGCTTCACTAGCGGGAGAAGCGAGCAGTACTTC. This translates into CASSFTSGRSEQYF.

This clonotype was recorded at least ten times. The chain has TRBV12-3 or TRBV12-4 and TRBJ1-5, with 9 bases lining up with TRBD1. V lost 8 bases to trimming and J lost 2 bases; unmatched junction nucleotides: 7. The CDR3 length is 15 residues. The CDR3 spells CASALDRGGNQPQHF. Written as DNA, the CDR3 is TGTGCCAGCGCATTGGACAGGGGTGGCAATCAGCCCCAGCATTTT.

This clonotype was counted a few times. The genes are TRBV7-9 and TRBJ2-1; tentatively, D is TRBD2 (5 bases). Germline lookup yields CDR1 SEHNR and CDR2 FQNEAQ (reference sequence). The V end was cut by 2 bases, the J end by 5 bases, with 7 bases between. This CDR3 contains 13 residues. This chain's CDR3 is CASSLTRDNEQFF. CDR3 DNA sequence: TGTGCCAGCAGCTTAACGCGGGACAATGAGCAGTTCTTC.

This clonotype has at least ten counts. This chain connects TRBV11-2 to TRBJ2-7, with D perhaps being TRBD1 or TRBD2 (6 bases each). Germline CDR1 and CDR2: SGHAT and FQNNGV. This CDR3 is 15 amino acids long. V lost 1 base and J 0 bases, leaving 10 bases between the germline ends. CDR3 sequence: CASSLVGGRSYEQYF. The CDR3 nucleotides are TGTGCCAGCAGCTTAGTTGGGGGGCGCTCCTACGAGCAGTACTTC.

The chain uses TRBV5-1 and TRBJ2-7; TRBD1 is a possible D gene (6 bases). The CDR3 totals 14 residues. Germline loops: CDR1 SGHRS, CDR2 YFSETQ. Trimming took off 6 bases at V and 0 bases at J, with 13 bases between the two ends. This CDR3 reads CASIQGLGSYEQYF. DNA for the CDR3: TGCGCCAGCATCCAGGGGTTGGGCTCCTACGAGCAGTACTTC. The variable domain in full, completed from reference TRBV5-1 and TRBJ2-7, reads KAGVTQTPRYLIKTRGQQVTLSCSPISGHRSVSWYQQTPGQGLQFLFEYFSETQRNKGNFPGRFSGRQFSNSRSEMNVSTLELGDSALYLCASIQGLGSYEQYFGPGTRLTVT.

V is TRBV11-3 and J is TRBJ1-1, with a possible D match to TRBD1 (5 bases). The ends were cut back, 1 base at V and 1 base at J, with 7 bases in the middle. Germline values: CDR1 SGHNT, CDR2 YENEEA. The CDR3 sequence is 14 residues long. CDR3 DNA: TGTGCCAGCAGCTTAGCAGGGACGAACACTGAAGCTTTCTTT. Translated, it gives CASSLAGTNTEAFF.

This clonotype was detected many times. The chain combines TRBV2 with TRBJ2-7; 13 bases agree with TRBD2. This CDR3 contains 18 residues. Germline V gives CDR1 SNHLY, CDR2 FYNNEI. The J segment lost 4 bases and the V segment lost 6 bases, leaving 15 bases of the junction unmatched. The CDR3: CASRDPEWTSGSFYEQYF. CDR3 sequence (DNA): TGTGCCAGCAGGGACCCCGAGTGGACTAGCGGGAGTTTTTACGAGCAGTACTTC.

This clonotype was counted many times. Written as DNA, the CDR3 is TGCAGTGCTAGAGTGGGGACTAGCAATGAGCAGTTCTTC. Translating gives CSARVGTSNEQFF. This rearrangement joins TRBV20-1 to TRBJ2-1; 8 nucleotides agree with TRBD2. The J segment lost 6 bases and the V segment lost 1 base, leaving 2 bases of the junction unmatched. This CDR3 has 13 amino acids. Germline CDR1 DFQATT, CDR2 SNEGSKA (reference sequence).

This clonotype appeared many times. The V call is TRBV28, the J call TRBJ1-1; D may be TRBD1 (6 bases). This CDR3 comprises 15 residues. V lost 5 bases and J lost 4, with 17 bases in between. CDR1 and CDR2 (germline): MDHEN, SYDVKM. The DNA for the CDR3 is TGTGCCAGCAGTCTACCAGGGGCCCCCGTCACTGAAGCTTTCTTT. Translated: CASSLPGAPVTEAFF.

The sample holds many counts of this clonotype. The genes are TRBV29-1 and TRBJ1-2; D remains ambiguous. Looked up from germline, CDR1 is SQVTM and CDR2 is ANQGSEA. The CDR3 extends over 12 amino acids. V lost 5 bases to trimming and J lost 4 bases, with 11 bases between them. CDR3 amino acids: CSVTGAPYGYTF. In DNA form, the CDR3 reads TGCAGCGTTACGGGAGCTCCCTATGGCTACACCTTC.

This clonotype was observed at least ten times. This chain joins TRBV27 and TRBJ2-7; 7 nucleotides match TRBD2. The CDR3 loop spans 14 amino acids. The V and J ends lost 5 bases and 4 bases, in that order; junction bases with no gene match: 8. CDR1 and CDR2 from the germline V gene are MNHEY and SMNVEV (reference sequence). The CDR3 DNA reads TGTGCCAGCAGTCCTTGGGGACTAACATACGAGCAGTACTTC. It encodes CASSPWGLTYEQYF.